This passage covers 8 T cell receptor beta chains from one sample sequenced in a study of T-cell reconstitution after alpha-beta-depleted transplantation in children. Unique molecular identifiers featured in how the TCRbeta library was prepared. One entry per CDR3 protein results from TCRdb running MiXCR on the PCR reads. The sample records around 250,000 distinct CDR3 sequences, over 20% being singletons. The input for sequencing was PBMCs, taken before TCRalphabeta/CD19-depleted stem cell transplant. The receptors shown here come from a girl aged 2 to 10 with Fanconi anemia, due to receive a stem cell transplant.

J is TRBJ2-2 and V is TRBV25-1; tentative D call: TRBD1 (5 bases). V dropped 0 bases and J dropped 5 bases, with 13 bases sitting between them. The length of the CDR3 is 16 residues. Germline CDR1 and CDR2: MGHDK and SYGVNS. The CDR3 sequence: CASSEYSTVPTGELFF. As DNA, the CDR3 is TGTGCCAGCAGTGAATACTCGACAGTTCCTACCGGGGAGCTGTTTTTT.

The sample holds many counts of this clonotype. The genes are TRBV12-3 or TRBV12-4 and TRBJ2-2; possibly TRBD1 for D (6 bases). The ends were cut back, 6 bases at V and 1 base at J, with 12 bases in the middle. There are 15 residues in the CDR3. This CDR3 reads CASRSLGGNTGELFF. The CDR3 region has the DNA TGTGCCAGCAGGTCCCTAGGGGGGAACACCGGGGAGCTGTTTTTT.

This clonotype was detected a few times. CDR3 protein: CASGNIQTQYF. The DNA of the CDR3 is TGTGCCAGCGGGAACATCCAGACGCAGTATTTT. The rearrangement uses TRBV12-3 or TRBV12-4 and TRBJ2-3; D remains unclear. The CDR3 extends over 11 amino acids. V was pared by 8 bases and J by 9 bases, with 12 bases between.

This clonotype was seen a few times. This rearrangement joins TRBV7-8 to TRBJ2-1, with D unresolved. Germline values: CDR1 SGHVS, CDR2 FQNEAQ. V lost 1 base, J lost 8 bases, and 9 bases lay in between. The CDR3 spans 13 residues. CDR3 region: CASSLGGLHEQFF. The CDR3 DNA is TGTGCCAGCAGCTTAGGCGGCTTGCATGAGCAGTTCTTC.

The chain is built from TRBV6-2 or TRBV6-3 and TRBJ1-2; unclear D gene. V lost 5 bases and J lost 4, with 11 bases in between. The CDR3 contains 13 residues. Germline lookup yields CDR1 MNHEY and CDR2 SVGEGT. CDR3: CASSQSKVYGYTF. The CDR3, as DNA: TGTGCCAGCAGTCAGTCTAAGGTCTATGGCTACACCTTC.

This clonotype was observed many times. This sequence joins TRBV11-2 and TRBJ2-4; 8 nucleotides agree with TRBD2. Per the germline V gene, CDR1 is SGHAT and CDR2 is FQNNGV. The CDR3 sequence is 16 residues long. Trimming cost V 1 base and J 5 bases; bases outside gene matches: 7. The CDR3 coding sequence is TGTGCCAGCAGCTTAGTGCGGGGGGCCGGGGAAAACATTCAGTACTTC. This sequence encodes CASSLVRGAGENIQYF. The whole variable domain, remainder taken from reference TRBV11-2 and TRBJ2-4, is EAGVAQSPRYKIIEKRQSVAFWCNPISGHATLYWYQQILGQGPKLLIQFQNNGVVDDSQLPKDRFSAERLKGVDSTLKIQPAKLEDSAVYLCASSLVRGAGENIQYFGAGTRLSVL.

This clonotype was seen ten or more times. The chain employs TRBV29-1 and TRBJ2-3, with D perhaps matching TRBD1 or TRBD2 (5 bases each). CDR3 length equals 14 residues. Germline V gene lookup returns CDR1 SQVTM and CDR2 ANQGSEA. Trimming took 4 bases from V and 4 from J, leaving 15 bases between them. The CDR3 region is CSVVSEGIPDTQYF. CDR3 DNA: TGCAGCGTTGTGTCAGAGGGGATCCCAGATACGCAGTATTTT.

This clonotype was picked up many times. This chain joins TRBV29-1 and TRBJ1-3; no reliable D call. V dropped 7 bases and J dropped 7 bases, with 11 bases sitting between them. This CDR3 region has 11 residues. From germline, CDR1 is SQVTM and CDR2 ANQGSEA. CDR3 protein: CSARSGNTIYF. The CDR3 bases are TGCAGCGCCCGAAGTGGGAACACCATATATTTT.